The 19 T cell receptor beta chains below come from one sample, sequenced in a study of identical twins. TCRdb redid the calling of the 5' RACE reads with MiXCR, one entry per CDR3 protein. The sample includes 450,000 to 650,000 distinct CDR3 sequences, nearly 15% seen only once; the top ten take roughly 0.46%. This sample was also put to use in a study of yellow fever vaccine responses in identical twins.

The specimen sequenced was CD4+ T cells sorted from blood. These receptor sequences come from a woman aged 18-35 years in good health.

This clonotype was observed at least ten times. The V call is TRBV7-9, the J call TRBJ2-5; 10 nucleotides line up with TRBD2. V lost 2 bases, J lost 5 bases, and 5 bases stayed unmatched. Germline CDR1 reads SEHNR; CDR2 reads FQNEAQ (reference sequence). The CDR3 contains 15 residues. CDR3 in amino acids: CASSLLLAGAETQYF. The CDR3 DNA reads as TGTGCCAGCAGCTTACTCCTAGCGGGAGCTGAGACCCAGTACTTC.

The gene calls are TRBV7-9 and TRBJ2-3; D unclear. This CDR3 region has 14 residues. Germline assignment: CDR1 SEHNR and CDR2 FQNEAQ (reference sequence). Trimming removed 3 bases from V and 7 bases from J, with 14 bases in between. CDR3 nucleotides: TGTGCCAGCAGCTTGAATGGTCTCACGTATACGCAGTATTTT. Its protein product is CASSLNGLTYTQYF.

This rearrangement joins TRBV5-1 to TRBJ1-2; D gene ambiguous. This CDR3 is built from 15 residues. V dropped 0 bases and J dropped 5 bases, with 14 bases sitting between them. The germline gives CDR1 SGHRS, CDR2 YFSETQ. CDR3 in amino acids: CASSLVAANAYGYTF. CDR3 in DNA: TGCGCCAGCAGCTTGGTTGCAGCAAACGCTTATGGCTACACCTTC.

This sequence joins TRBV2 and TRBJ2-3, with D perhaps matching TRBD1 (6 bases). V shed 3 bases and J shed 2 bases, with 12 bases lying between them. This CDR3 has 15 amino acids. Germline CDR1 SNHLY, CDR2 FYNNEI. The CDR3 loop is CASSDRQGPTDTQYF. The CDR3 DNA sequence: TGTGCCAGCAGTGATCGTCAGGGGCCCACAGATACGCAGTATTTT.

The V gene is TRBV20-1, the J gene TRBJ2-7; 8 bases line up with TRBD1. The CDR3 length is 11 residues. The trim removed 5 bases at V and 6 bases at J, leaving 3 bases unmatched. The germline gives CDR1 DFQATT, CDR2 SNEGSKA (reference sequence). The CDR3 sequence: CSAWTGFEQYV. DNA for the CDR3: TGCAGTGCTTGGACAGGGTTCGAGCAGTACGTC.

The CDR3 here is CASSELLRWATDTQYF. In nucleotides, the CDR3 is TGTGCCAGCAGTGAACTCCTCAGGTGGGCGACAGATACGCAGTATTTT. The chain combines TRBV25-1 with TRBJ2-3; D unresolved. The CDR3 covers 16 residues. V dropped 2 bases and J dropped 3 bases, with 15 bases sitting between them. CDR1 and CDR2 from the germline V gene are MGHDK and SYGVNS. Filled out from reference TRBV25-1 and TRBJ2-3, the complete variable domain reads EADIYQTPRYLVIGTGKKITLECSQTMGHDKMYWYQQDPGMELHLIHYSYGVNSTEKGDLSSESTVSRIRTEHFPLTLESARPSHTSQYLCASSELLRWATDTQYFGPGTRLTVL.

The CDR3 DNA is TGTGCCAGCAGTTTTGGGGGGACAGTGAACACTGAAGCTTTCTTT. This codes for CASSFGGTVNTEAFF. The chain joins TRBV12-3 or TRBV12-4 to TRBJ1-1; 7 bases line up with TRBD1. V trimming: 3 bases; J trimming: 0 bases; junction bases outside the gene matches: 4. The length of the CDR3 is 15 residues.

The chain uses TRBV20-1 and TRBJ2-1; 15 positions agree with TRBD2. Per germline, CDR1 DFQATT and CDR2 SNEGSKA (reference sequence). This CDR3 has 14 residues. The junction had 6 bases not matched to a gene; V was cut back by 6 bases and J by 9 bases. The CDR3: CSARTSGGAGEQFF. The CDR3 coding sequence is TGCAGTGCCAGGACTAGCGGGGGGGCTGGTGAGCAGTTCTTC.

At least ten counts were recorded for this clonotype. V is TRBV12-3 or TRBV12-4 and J is TRBJ1-6; 9 positions match TRBD1. Trimming cost V 4 bases and J 7 bases; bases outside gene matches: 8. There are 16 residues in the CDR3. The CDR3 DNA reads as TGTGCCAGCAGTTGGGCGGGACAGGGCGGAAATTCACCCCTCCACTTT. Translation gives CASSWAGQGGNSPLHF.

V gene TRBV5-1 combines with J gene TRBJ2-3; D call uncertain. CDR3 size: 10 residues. Per germline, CDR1 SGHRS and CDR2 YFSETQ. V shed 8 bases and J shed 4 bases, with 5 bases lying between them. The CDR3 nucleotides are TGCGCCAGAGCCCCAGATACGCAGTATTTT. Amino acid sequence: CARAPDTQYF.

The V call is TRBV6-1, the J call TRBJ2-1, with D possibly being TRBD2 (6 bases). This CDR3 comprises 14 residues. The V gene's germline CDR1 is MNHNS and CDR2 SASEGT. Trimming took 7 bases from V and 5 from J, leaving 15 bases between them. CDR3 loop: CASNRGTGDNEQFF. Written as DNA, the CDR3 is TGTGCCAGCAATCGCGGGACGGGGGACAATGAGCAGTTCTTC.

The chain carries TRBV24-1 and TRBJ2-1; TRBD2 is a possible D gene (6 bases). The germline gives CDR1 KGHDR, CDR2 SFDVKD. With 0 bases removed from V and 2 bases from J, the gap between germline ends came to 7 bases. The CDR3 extends over 15 amino acids. In DNA form, the CDR3 reads TGTGCCACCAGTGATTTGCGCGGGACCTACAATGAGCAGTTCTTC. Translating gives CATSDLRGTYNEQFF.

There are many counts of this clonotype. This chain joins TRBV12-3 or TRBV12-4 and TRBJ2-1; TRBD2 agrees at 10 bases. The length of the CDR3 is 17 residues. With V trimmed by 2 bases and J by 5 bases, 9 bases remained unmatched. CDR3 bases: TGTGCCAGCAGTTTATTGGTGGCTAGCGGGAGTCACAATGAGCAGTTCTTC. This sequence encodes CASSLLVASGSHNEQFF.

CDR3 bases: TGCAGTGCTATTGGACAGGGGTATTCACCCCTCCACTTT. This encodes CSAIGQGYSPLHF. This chain connects TRBV20-1 to TRBJ1-6; 9 nucleotides agree with TRBD1. The ends lost 4 bases at V and 8 bases at J; junction bases unmatched: 3. Germline V gene lookup returns CDR1 DFQATT and CDR2 SNEGSKA (reference sequence). The CDR3 runs 13 residues.

The chain employs TRBV5-1 and TRBJ2-7; D ambiguous. This CDR3 has 15 amino acids. Looked up from germline, CDR1 is SGHRS and CDR2 is YFSETQ. The V end was cut by 4 bases, the J end by 1 base, with 15 bases between. DNA of the CDR3: TGCGCCAGCAGCCCTTCCTCGGGCGGATCCTACGAGCAGTACTTC. This sequence encodes CASSPSSGGSYEQYF. Supplemented by reference TRBV5-1 and TRBJ2-7, the full variable domain reads KAGVTQTPRYLIKTRGQQVTLSCSPISGHRSVSWYQQTPGQGLQFLFEYFSETQRNKGNFPGRFSGRQFSNSRSEMNVSTLELGDSALYLCASSPSSGGSYEQYFGPGTRLTVT.

The CDR3 DNA reads TGTGCCATCAGGGCCCGCTACGAGCAGTACTTC. Its translation is CAIRARYEQYF. This chain joins TRBV10-3 and TRBJ2-7; D gene ambiguous. V lost 6 bases to trimming and J lost 3 bases, with 6 bases between them. Germline V gives CDR1 ENHRY, CDR2 SYGVKD. This CDR3 is 11 amino acids long.

The chain carries TRBV5-1 and TRBJ2-5, with 9 bases identical to TRBD2. Trimming at V came to 5 bases and at J to 5 bases, leaving 7 bases not matched to a gene. The CDR3 covers 14 residues. CDR1 and CDR2 from the germline V gene are SGHRS and YFSETQ. Written as DNA, the CDR3 is TGCGCCAGCAGTCCGGGACTAGCAAAGGAGACCCAGTACTTC. Amino acid sequence: CASSPGLAKETQYF.

This clonotype has only a few counts. This chain uses TRBV5-1 with TRBJ2-4; D could derive from TRBD1 or TRBD2 (5 bases each). The CDR3 is 17 amino acids. CDR1 and CDR2 (germline): SGHRS, YFSETQ. Deletions cut 4 bases from V and 3 bases from J, with 20 bases between. The CDR3 DNA is TGCGCCAGCAGCCCAGGGACCGCCGTTGGGGGCAAAAACATTCAGTACTTC. This codes for CASSPGTAVGGKNIQYF.

This clonotype turned up a few times. This CDR3 is CASRKSDTDTEAFF. As DNA, the CDR3 is TGTGCCAGCAGAAAATCGGACACTGACACTGAAGCTTTCTTT. The V and J genes are TRBV3-1 and TRBJ1-1; D may be TRBD1 (5 bases). The CDR3 covers 14 residues. Germline V lookup: CDR1 LGHDT, CDR2 YNNKEL (reference sequence). Trimming pared 6 bases from V and 3 bases from J, leaving 14 bases between.